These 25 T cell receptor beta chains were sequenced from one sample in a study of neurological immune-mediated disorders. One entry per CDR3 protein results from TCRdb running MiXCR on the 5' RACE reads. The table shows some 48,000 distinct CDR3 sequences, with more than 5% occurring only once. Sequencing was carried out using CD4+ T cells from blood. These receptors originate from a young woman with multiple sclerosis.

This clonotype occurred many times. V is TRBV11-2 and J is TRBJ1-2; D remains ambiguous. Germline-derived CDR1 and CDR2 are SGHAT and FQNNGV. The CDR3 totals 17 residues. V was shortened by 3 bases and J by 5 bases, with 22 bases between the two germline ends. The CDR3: CASSFRTGPVGLYGYTF. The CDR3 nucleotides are TGTGCCAGCAGCTTCAGGACCGGCCCTGTAGGGCTGTATGGCTACACCTTC.

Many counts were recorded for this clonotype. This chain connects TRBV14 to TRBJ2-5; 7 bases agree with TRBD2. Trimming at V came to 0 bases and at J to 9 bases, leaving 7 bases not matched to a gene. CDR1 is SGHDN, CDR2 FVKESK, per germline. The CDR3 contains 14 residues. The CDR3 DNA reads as TGTGCCAGCAGCCAAGATTTGGGCCGGGGGGCCCAGTACTTC. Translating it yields CASSQDLGRGAQYF.

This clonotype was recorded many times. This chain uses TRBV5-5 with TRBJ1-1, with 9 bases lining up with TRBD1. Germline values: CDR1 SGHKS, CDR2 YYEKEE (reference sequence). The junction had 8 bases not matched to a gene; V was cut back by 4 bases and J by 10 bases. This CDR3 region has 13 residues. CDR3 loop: CASSKTGGKGAFF. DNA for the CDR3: TGTGCCAGCAGCAAAACAGGGGGCAAGGGAGCTTTCTTT.

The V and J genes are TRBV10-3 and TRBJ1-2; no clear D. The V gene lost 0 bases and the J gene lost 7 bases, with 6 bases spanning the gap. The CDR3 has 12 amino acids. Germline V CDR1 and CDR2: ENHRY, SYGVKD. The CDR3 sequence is CAISESRTGYTF. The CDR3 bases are TGTGCCATCAGTGAGTCGAGAACTGGCTACACCTTC.

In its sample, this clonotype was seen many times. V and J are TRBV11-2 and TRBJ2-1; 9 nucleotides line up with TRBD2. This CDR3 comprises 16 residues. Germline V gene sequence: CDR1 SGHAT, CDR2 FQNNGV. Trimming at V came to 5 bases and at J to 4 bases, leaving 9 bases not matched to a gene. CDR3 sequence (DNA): TGTGCCAGCAGCCCCCGACTAGCGGTATCATACAATGAGCAGTTCTTC. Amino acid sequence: CASSPRLAVSYNEQFF.

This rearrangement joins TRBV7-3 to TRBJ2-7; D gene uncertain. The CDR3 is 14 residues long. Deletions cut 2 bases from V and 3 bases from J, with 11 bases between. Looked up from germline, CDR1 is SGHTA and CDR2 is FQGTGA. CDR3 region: CASSLSAEDYEQYF. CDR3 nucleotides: TGTGCCAGCAGCTTATCGGCCGAAGACTACGAGCAGTACTTC.

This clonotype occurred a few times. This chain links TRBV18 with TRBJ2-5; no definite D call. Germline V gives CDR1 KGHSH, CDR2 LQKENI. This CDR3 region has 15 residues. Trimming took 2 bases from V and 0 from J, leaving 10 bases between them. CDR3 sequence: CASSPKPGHQETQYF. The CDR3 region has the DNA TGTGCCAGCTCACCAAAACCCGGGCACCAAGAGACCCAGTACTTC.

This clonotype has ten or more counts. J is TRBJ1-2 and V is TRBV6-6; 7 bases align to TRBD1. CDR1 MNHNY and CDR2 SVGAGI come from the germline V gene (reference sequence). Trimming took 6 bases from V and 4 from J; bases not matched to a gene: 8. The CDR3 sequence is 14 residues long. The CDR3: CASRSPGGVYGYTF. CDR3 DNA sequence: TGTGCCAGCAGATCGCCAGGGGGGGTCTATGGCTACACCTTC.

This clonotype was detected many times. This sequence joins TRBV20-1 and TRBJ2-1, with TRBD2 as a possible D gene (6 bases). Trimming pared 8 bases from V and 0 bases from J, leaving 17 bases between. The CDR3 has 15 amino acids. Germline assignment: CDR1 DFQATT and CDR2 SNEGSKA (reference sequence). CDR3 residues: CSTSKAGSSYNEQFF. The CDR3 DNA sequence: TGCAGTACAAGTAAGGCGGGGAGCTCCTACAATGAGCAGTTCTTC.

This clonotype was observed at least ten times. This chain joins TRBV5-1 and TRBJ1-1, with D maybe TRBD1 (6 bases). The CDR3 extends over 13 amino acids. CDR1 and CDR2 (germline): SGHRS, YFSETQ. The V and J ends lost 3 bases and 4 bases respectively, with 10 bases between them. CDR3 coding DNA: TGCGCCAGCAGCTCAACAGGGACCACTGAAGCTTTCTTT. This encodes CASSSTGTTEAFF.

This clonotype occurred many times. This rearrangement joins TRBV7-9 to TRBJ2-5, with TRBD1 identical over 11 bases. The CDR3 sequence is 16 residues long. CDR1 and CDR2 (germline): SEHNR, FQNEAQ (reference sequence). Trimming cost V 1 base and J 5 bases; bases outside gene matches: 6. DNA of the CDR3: TGTGCCAGCAGCTTAGGGACAGGGGGCTGGATCGAGACCCAGTACTTC. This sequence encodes CASSLGTGGWIETQYF.

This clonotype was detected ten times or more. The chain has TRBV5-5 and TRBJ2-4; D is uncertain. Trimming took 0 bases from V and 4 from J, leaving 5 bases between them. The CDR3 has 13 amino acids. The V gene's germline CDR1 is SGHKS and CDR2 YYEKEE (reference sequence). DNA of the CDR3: TGTGCCAGCAGCTTGGAGGCGAAAAACATTCAGTACTTC. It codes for CASSLEAKNIQYF.

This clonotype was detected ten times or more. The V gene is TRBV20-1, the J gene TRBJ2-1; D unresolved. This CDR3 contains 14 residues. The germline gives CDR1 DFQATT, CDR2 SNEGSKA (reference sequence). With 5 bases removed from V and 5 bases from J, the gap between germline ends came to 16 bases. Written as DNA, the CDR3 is TGCAGTGCTCGCCCGCCGGCAGGACACAATGAGCAGTTCTTC. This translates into CSARPPAGHNEQFF.

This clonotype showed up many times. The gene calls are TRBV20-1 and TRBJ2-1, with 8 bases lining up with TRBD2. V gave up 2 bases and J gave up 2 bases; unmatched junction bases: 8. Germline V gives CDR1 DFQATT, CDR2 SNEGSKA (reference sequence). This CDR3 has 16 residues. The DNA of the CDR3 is TGCAGTGCTAGACCCTTTTCGCGGGGGGCCTACAATGAGCAGTTCTTC. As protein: CSARPFSRGAYNEQFF.

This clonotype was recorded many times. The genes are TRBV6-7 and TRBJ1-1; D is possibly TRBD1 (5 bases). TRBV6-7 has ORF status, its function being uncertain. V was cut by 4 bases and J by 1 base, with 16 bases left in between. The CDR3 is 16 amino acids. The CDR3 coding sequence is TGTGCCAGCAGTTCCGGGGGGGTGACCGGGAACACTGAAGCTTTCTTT. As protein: CASSSGGVTGNTEAFF.

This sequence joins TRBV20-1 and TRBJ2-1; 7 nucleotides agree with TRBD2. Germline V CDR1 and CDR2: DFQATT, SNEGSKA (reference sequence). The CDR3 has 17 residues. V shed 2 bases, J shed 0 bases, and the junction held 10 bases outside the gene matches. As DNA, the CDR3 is TGCAGTGCTAGACGCCGTAGCGGGTTGAGCTCCTACAATGAGCAGTTCTTC. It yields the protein CSARRRSGLSSYNEQFF.

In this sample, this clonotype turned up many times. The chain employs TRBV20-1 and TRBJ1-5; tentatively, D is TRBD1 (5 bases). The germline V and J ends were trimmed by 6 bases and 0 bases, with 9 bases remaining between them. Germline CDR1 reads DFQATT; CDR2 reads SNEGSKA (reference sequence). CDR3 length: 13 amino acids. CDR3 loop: CSAAQGSNQPQHF. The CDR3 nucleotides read TGCAGTGCAGCGCAGGGTAGCAATCAGCCCCAGCATTTT.

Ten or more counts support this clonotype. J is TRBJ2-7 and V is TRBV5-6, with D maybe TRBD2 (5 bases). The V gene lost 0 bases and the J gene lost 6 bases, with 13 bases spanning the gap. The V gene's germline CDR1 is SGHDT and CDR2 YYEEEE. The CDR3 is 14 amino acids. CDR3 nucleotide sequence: TGTGCCAGCAGCTTGGCAGCGGTTGTAATCGAGCAGTACGTC. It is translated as CASSLAAVVIEQYV.

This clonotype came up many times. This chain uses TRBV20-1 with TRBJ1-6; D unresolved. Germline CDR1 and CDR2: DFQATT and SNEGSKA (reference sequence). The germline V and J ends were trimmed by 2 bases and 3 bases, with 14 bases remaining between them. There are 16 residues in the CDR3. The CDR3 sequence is CSARRGQVDYNSPLHF. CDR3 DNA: TGCAGTGCTAGACGAGGGCAGGTCGACTATAATTCACCCCTCCACTTT.

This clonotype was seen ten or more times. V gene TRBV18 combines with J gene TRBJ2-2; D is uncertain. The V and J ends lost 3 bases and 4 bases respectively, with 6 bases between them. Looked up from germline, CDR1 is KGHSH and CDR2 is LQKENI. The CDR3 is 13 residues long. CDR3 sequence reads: CASSPTVTGELFF. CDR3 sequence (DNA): TGTGCCAGCTCACCGACGGTCACCGGGGAGCTGTTTTTT.

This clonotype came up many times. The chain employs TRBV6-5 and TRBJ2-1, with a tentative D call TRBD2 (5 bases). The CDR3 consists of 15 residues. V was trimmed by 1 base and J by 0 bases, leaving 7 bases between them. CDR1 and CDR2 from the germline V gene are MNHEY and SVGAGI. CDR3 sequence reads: CASSYLGGSYNEQFF. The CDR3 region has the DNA TGTGCCAGCAGTTACTTAGGAGGCTCCTACAATGAGCAGTTCTTC.

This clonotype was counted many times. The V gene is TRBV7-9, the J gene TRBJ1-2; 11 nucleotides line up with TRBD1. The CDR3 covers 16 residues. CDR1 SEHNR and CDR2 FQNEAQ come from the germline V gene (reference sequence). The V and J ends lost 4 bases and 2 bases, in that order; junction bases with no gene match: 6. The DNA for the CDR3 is TGTGCCAGCAGCTCAAGGACAGGGGGCGACAACTATGGCTACACCTTC. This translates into CASSSRTGGDNYGYTF.

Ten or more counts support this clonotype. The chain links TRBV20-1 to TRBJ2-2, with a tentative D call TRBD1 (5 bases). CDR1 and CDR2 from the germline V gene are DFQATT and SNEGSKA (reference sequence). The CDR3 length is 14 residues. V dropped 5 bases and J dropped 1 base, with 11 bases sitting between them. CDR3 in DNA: TGCAGTGCTCAACAGGTTATGAACACCGGGGAGCTGTTTTTT. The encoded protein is CSAQQVMNTGELFF.

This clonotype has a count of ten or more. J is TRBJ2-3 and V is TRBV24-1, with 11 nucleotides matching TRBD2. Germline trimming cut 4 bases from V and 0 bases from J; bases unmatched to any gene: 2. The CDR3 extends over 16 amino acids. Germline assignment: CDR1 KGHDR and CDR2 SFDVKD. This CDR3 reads CATSERLAGSTDTQYF. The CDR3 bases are TGTGCCACCAGTGAGAGACTAGCGGGGAGCACAGATACGCAGTATTTT.

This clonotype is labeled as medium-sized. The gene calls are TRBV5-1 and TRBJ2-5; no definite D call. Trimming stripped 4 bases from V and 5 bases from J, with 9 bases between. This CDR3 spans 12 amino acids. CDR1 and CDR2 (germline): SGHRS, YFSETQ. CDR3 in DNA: TGCGCCAGCAGCCCCACCCAGGAGACCCAGTACTTC. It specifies CASSPTQETQYF.